The 30 T cell receptor beta chains in this list originate from one sample, sequenced in a study of blood T cell repertoires in COVID-19. Clones were sequenced by immunoSEQ multiplex PCR, and TCRdb holds only the in-frame ones, with some missing. The data show just over 200,000 clones, 80% to 90% seen once. Sequencing was done on a sample of peripheral blood. The receptors were gathered from an elderly man with acute or convalescent COVID-19.

V is TRBV7-3 and J is TRBJ2-3; 8 bases align to TRBD2. V was clipped by 5 bases and J by 4 bases; unmatched bases: 5. The CDR3 runs to 14 residues. In germline, CDR1 is SGHTA, CDR2 FQGTGA. Written as DNA, the CDR3 is TGTGCCAGCAGCCCCGGGACTAGTTCAGATACGCAGTATTTT. Protein product: CASSPGTSSDTQYF.

The chain uses TRBV6-5 and TRBJ2-7; tentatively, D is TRBD2 (5 bases). The CDR3 consists of 13 residues. Looked up from germline, CDR1 is MNHEY and CDR2 is SVGAGI. Trimming left V 5 bases short and J 2 bases short, with 10 bases between. The CDR3 loop reads CASSNREPYEQYF. DNA for the CDR3: TGTGCCAGCAGTAACCGGGAACCCTACGAGCAGTACTTC.

The chain uses TRBV24-1 and TRBJ2-3; TRBD1 aligns across 7 bases. The V gene end was trimmed by 6 bases and the J gene end by 4 bases; junction bases not matched to a gene: 6. CDR1 is KGHDR and CDR2 is SFDVKD in the germline V gene. This CDR3 comprises 14 residues. The CDR3 nucleotides are TGTGCCACCAGTCCTCAGGGGGTATCAGATACGCAGTATTTT. This sequence encodes CATSPQGVSDTQYF.

The V gene is TRBV11-3, the J gene TRBJ2-3, with D perhaps TRBD2 (5 bases). Germline lookup yields CDR1 SGHNT and CDR2 YENEEA. V lost 0 bases to trimming and J lost 6 bases, with 7 bases between them. The CDR3 spans 13 residues. The CDR3 loop reads CASSLDGGDTQYF. In DNA form, the CDR3 reads TGTGCCAGCAGCTTAGATGGCGGGGATACGCAGTATTTT.

The rearrangement joins TRBV10-2 to TRBJ1-1, with 7 bases identical to TRBD1. This CDR3 has 13 amino acids. Germline V gives CDR1 WSHSY, CDR2 SAAADI. V gave up 10 bases and J gave up 1 base; unmatched junction bases: 6. DNA for the CDR3: TGCGCCACTTCCCCAGGGGGGAACACTGAAGCTTTCTTT. Translation: CATSPGGNTEAFF.

This sequence joins TRBV10-3 and TRBJ2-3, with 9 bases that match TRBD1. J was trimmed by 4 bases and V by 4 bases; bases with no gene match: 9. The CDR3 is 16 amino acids. Germline V gene data show CDR1 as ENHRY and CDR2 as SYGVKD. The DNA for the CDR3 is TGTGCCATCAGTGCCGGGACAGGGCGAGTCCCAGATACGCAGTATTTT. Amino acids: CAISAGTGRVPDTQYF.

The CDR3 nucleotides are TGCGCCAGCAGCCCGCGCTCATTTAGTACCACTGAAGCTTTCTTT. It specifies CASSPRSFSTTEAFF. The chain recombines TRBV5-1 with TRBJ1-1; D is unresolved. The V gene's germline CDR1 is SGHRS and CDR2 YFSETQ. The V gene lost 4 bases and the J gene lost 4 bases, with 17 bases spanning the gap. The CDR3 extends over 15 amino acids.

The chain combines TRBV2 with TRBJ1-2, with TRBD1 matching 7 bases. The CDR3 is 14 residues long. Trimming cost V 5 bases and J 8 bases; bases outside gene matches: 11. The germline CDR1 and CDR2 sequences are SNHLY and FYNNEI. The CDR3 loop is CASSRQGWREGYTF. DNA of the CDR3: TGTGCCAGCAGTAGACAGGGTTGGCGCGAAGGCTACACCTTC.

There are a few counts of this clone. This chain connects TRBV20-1 to TRBJ1-2; 7 bases map to TRBD1. The V gene's germline CDR1 is DFQATT and CDR2 SNEGSKA (reference sequence). With 5 bases clipped from V and 3 bases from J, the junction kept 6 bases outside the gene matches. The CDR3 consists of 13 residues. DNA of the CDR3: TGCAGTGCTCGTGACAGGGATGACTATGGCTACACCTTC. Its translation: CSARDRDDYGYTF.

The V gene is TRBV28, the J gene TRBJ1-3; D not resolved. Germline V gene data show CDR1 as MDHEN and CDR2 as SYDVKM. This CDR3 is built from 13 residues. The germline V and J ends were trimmed by 7 bases and 0 bases, with 7 bases remaining between them. CDR3 sequence reads: CASNDISGNTIYF. The CDR3 nucleotides are TGTGCCAGCAACGACATCTCTGGAAACACCATATATTTT.

The chain joins TRBV9 to TRBJ2-1; weak D call: TRBD2 (5 bases). Deletions cut 3 bases from V and 2 bases from J, with 15 bases between. The CDR3 is 16 amino acids. The germline gives CDR1 SGDLS, CDR2 YYNGEE. The CDR3 protein is CASSEDSRRAYNEQFF. DNA of the CDR3: TGTGCCAGCAGCGAGGACTCCCGAAGGGCCTACAATGAGCAGTTCTTC.

This clone was seen only once. The chain recombines TRBV11-2 with TRBJ1-6; the match to TRBD1 covers 10 bases. Trimming removed 6 bases from V and 7 bases from J; junction bases left unmatched: 3. This CDR3 contains 14 residues. CDR1 SGHAT and CDR2 FQNNGV come from the germline V gene. CDR3 sequence reads: CASRSGQGNSPLHF. CDR3 nucleotides: TGTGCCAGCAGATCGGGACAGGGGAATTCACCCCTCCACTTT.

This chain connects TRBV6-5 to TRBJ1-6; D is perhaps TRBD1 (5 bases). V was pared by 4 bases and J by 7 bases, with 11 bases between. The CDR3 length is 14 residues. The germline V gene encodes CDR1 MNHEY and CDR2 SVGAGI. The CDR3: CASSFAHRNSPLHF. DNA of the CDR3: TGTGCCAGCAGTTTTGCTCACAGGAATTCACCCCTCCACTTT.

The chain is built from TRBV18 and TRBJ1-1; TRBD1 aligns across 10 bases. The CDR3 has 14 amino acids. Germline CDR1 and CDR2: KGHSH and LQKENI. With V trimmed by 5 bases and J by 5 bases, 5 bases remained unmatched. In nucleotides, the CDR3 is TGTGCCAGCTCATCCGGGACAGGGGCGACTGAAGCTTTCTTT. It encodes CASSSGTGATEAFF.

The J gene is TRBJ1-6, the V gene TRBV3-1 (or the pseudogene TRBV3-2); D not certain. The CDR3 is 12 residues long. With 5 bases removed from V and 5 bases from J, the gap between germline ends came to 4 bases. In germline, CDR1 is LGHDT, CDR2 YNNKEL (reference sequence). Here the CDR3 reads CASSANNSPLHF. CDR3 coding DNA: TGTGCCAGCAGCGCGAATAATTCACCCCTCCACTTT.

V gene TRBV10-1 combines with J gene TRBJ2-7; 9 nucleotides line up with TRBD2. Germline V gene lookup returns CDR1 WNHNN and CDR2 SYGVQD (reference sequence). This CDR3 comprises 17 residues. After removal of 0 bases from V and 6 bases from J, the junction contained 12 bases not matched to a gene. CDR3 in amino acids: CASSESGVLAGGPEQYV. CDR3 in DNA: TGCGCCAGCAGTGAGTCCGGGGTGTTGGCGGGAGGGCCCGAGCAGTACGTC.

The rearrangement links TRBV5-1 to TRBJ2-6; D remains ambiguous. Germline V gives CDR1 SGHRS, CDR2 YFSETQ. V was clipped by 1 base and J by 4 bases, with 9 bases between them. This CDR3 comprises 15 residues. The CDR3: CASSLTAPGANVLTF. DNA of the CDR3: TGCGCCAGCAGCTTGACAGCACCAGGGGCCAACGTCCTGACTTTC.

The J gene is TRBJ2-2, the V gene TRBV5-1; D not resolved. The V end lost 1 base, the J end lost 3 bases, and 10 bases lay between the germline ends. Germline values: CDR1 SGHRS, CDR2 YFSETQ. The CDR3 has 15 residues. As DNA, the CDR3 is TGCGCCAGCAGCTTGCCAGGCCCTGACACCGGGGAGCTGTTTTTT. Protein: CASSLPGPDTGELFF.

The chain is built from TRBV6-2 or TRBV6-3 and TRBJ2-1; perhaps TRBD1 as D (5 bases). The CDR3 totals 15 residues. V lost 5 bases to trimming and J lost 0 bases, with 11 bases between them. Germline-derived CDR1 and CDR2 are MNHEY and SVGEGT. CDR3 bases: TGTGCCAGCAGTCTTAGGGGCCTCTCCTACAATGAGCAGTTCTTC. Translated: CASSLRGLSYNEQFF.

V is TRBV6-5 and J is TRBJ2-7; 11 bases map to TRBD2. V was pared by 7 bases and J by 6 bases, with 8 bases of the junction left unmatched. The germline V gene has CDR1 MNHEY and CDR2 SVGAGI. The CDR3 extends over 14 amino acids. CDR3 nucleotides: TGTGCCAGCAACCCTAGCGGGAGGCCCTCCGAGCAGTACGTC. Translating gives CASNPSGRPSEQYV.

The rearrangement uses TRBV7-9 and TRBJ2-7; 7 positions agree with TRBD2. The V segment lost 1 base and the J segment 5 bases; nucleotides outside the gene matches: 8. Germline V lookup: CDR1 SEHNR, CDR2 FQNEAQ (reference sequence). The CDR3 totals 15 residues. CDR3 bases: TGTGCCAGCAGCTTAGGCGGACTAGGGTACAACGAGCAGTACGTC. Residues: CASSLGGLGYNEQYV.

The chain uses TRBV30 and TRBJ2-7, with TRBD1 matching 8 bases. Per the germline V gene, CDR1 is GTSNPN and CDR2 is SVGIG (reference sequence). CDR3 length: 12 residues. After removal of 1 base from V and 6 bases from J, the junction contained 2 bases not matched to a gene. The CDR3 coding sequence is TGTGCCTGGAGTGCCAGGGGGCGCGAGCAGTACGTC. This gives the protein CAWSARGREQYV.

This chain joins TRBV15 and TRBJ2-1; 8 nucleotides align to TRBD2. V trimming: 0 bases; J trimming: 7 bases; junction bases outside the gene matches: 8. This CDR3 is built from 16 residues. Germline lookup yields CDR1 LNHNV and CDR2 YYDKDF (reference sequence). The CDR3 DNA reads TGTGCCACCAGCAGAGATCCCGGGGGGGGGCGGAATGAGCAGTTCTTC. This encodes CATSRDPGGGRNEQFF.

The J gene is TRBJ1-5, the V gene TRBV27, with 9 positions matching TRBD1. Germline CDR1 is MNHEY and CDR2 is SMNVEV (reference sequence). This CDR3 is 13 amino acids long. V lost 5 bases to trimming and J lost 7 bases; unmatched junction nucleotides: 3. The CDR3 protein is CASSITGGQPQHF. CDR3 DNA sequence: TGTGCCAGCAGTATAACAGGGGGCCAGCCCCAGCATTTT.

V gene TRBV10-3 combines with J gene TRBJ2-3; 12 bases line up with TRBD2. J gave up 3 bases and V 0 bases, and 10 bases lay outside the gene matches. The CDR3 is 19 amino acids. CDR1 is ENHRY and CDR2 is SYGVKD in the germline V gene. For the CDR3, the DNA is TGTGCCATCAGTGAGTCTGGGTTGACTAGCGGGAGAGGAACAGATACGCAGTATTTT. It yields the protein CAISESGLTSGRGTDTQYF.

This chain links TRBV30 with TRBJ1-6; D might be TRBD1 (5 bases). The V gene lost 3 bases and the J gene lost 5 bases, with 8 bases spanning the gap. This CDR3 has 13 amino acids. Germline values: CDR1 GTSNPN, CDR2 SVGIG (reference sequence). The CDR3 nucleotides are TGTGCCTGGAGGACAGTAGATAATTCACCCCTCCACTTT. The encoded protein is CAWRTVDNSPLHF.

The chain joins TRBV7-9 to TRBJ2-1; TRBD2 matches 13 bases. Germline CDR1 reads SEHNR; CDR2 reads FQNEAQ (reference sequence). The junction had 12 bases not matched to a gene; V was cut back by 5 bases and J by 8 bases. This CDR3 region has 17 residues. CDR3 loop: CASSRTSPGLAGYEQFF. Written as DNA, the CDR3 is TGTGCCAGCAGCCGAACCTCTCCGGGACTAGCGGGATATGAGCAGTTCTTC.

The V call is TRBV19, the J call TRBJ2-2; TRBD1 matches at 10 bases. Germline lookup yields CDR1 LNHDA and CDR2 SQIVND (reference sequence). J gave up 6 bases and V 3 bases, and 1 base lay outside the gene matches. CDR3 length: 14 amino acids. For the CDR3, the DNA is TGTGCCAGTAGTATTGACAGGGGGCCCGGGGAGCTGTTTTTT. Its protein is CASSIDRGPGELFF.

This chain uses TRBV28 with TRBJ2-7; possible D gene TRBD1, 7 bases. Germline V gives CDR1 MDHEN, CDR2 SYDVKM. CDR3 length: 12 amino acids. The CDR3 bases are TGTTTCTCGGGGGACAGCTCCTACGAGCAGTACTTC. This codes for CFSGDSSYEQYF. Using reference TRBV28 and TRBJ2-7 for the parts outside the CDR3, the full variable domain is DVKVTQSSRYLVKRTGEKVFLECVQDMDHENMFWYRQDPGLGLRLIYFSYDVKMKEKGDIPEGYSVSREKKERFSLILESASTNQTSMYLCFSGDSSYEQYFGPGTRLTVT.

In nucleotides, the CDR3 is TGTGCCATCAGTGAGCCAGGGGAGAACACTGAAGCTTTCTTT. Residues: CAISEPGENTEAFF. The J gene is TRBJ1-1, the V gene TRBV10-3, with a possible D match to TRBD1 (6 bases). CDR3 length: 14 amino acids. From germline, CDR1 is ENHRY and CDR2 SYGVKD. Between the trimmed V and J ends, which lost 2 bases and 1 base, there was a span of 8 bases.